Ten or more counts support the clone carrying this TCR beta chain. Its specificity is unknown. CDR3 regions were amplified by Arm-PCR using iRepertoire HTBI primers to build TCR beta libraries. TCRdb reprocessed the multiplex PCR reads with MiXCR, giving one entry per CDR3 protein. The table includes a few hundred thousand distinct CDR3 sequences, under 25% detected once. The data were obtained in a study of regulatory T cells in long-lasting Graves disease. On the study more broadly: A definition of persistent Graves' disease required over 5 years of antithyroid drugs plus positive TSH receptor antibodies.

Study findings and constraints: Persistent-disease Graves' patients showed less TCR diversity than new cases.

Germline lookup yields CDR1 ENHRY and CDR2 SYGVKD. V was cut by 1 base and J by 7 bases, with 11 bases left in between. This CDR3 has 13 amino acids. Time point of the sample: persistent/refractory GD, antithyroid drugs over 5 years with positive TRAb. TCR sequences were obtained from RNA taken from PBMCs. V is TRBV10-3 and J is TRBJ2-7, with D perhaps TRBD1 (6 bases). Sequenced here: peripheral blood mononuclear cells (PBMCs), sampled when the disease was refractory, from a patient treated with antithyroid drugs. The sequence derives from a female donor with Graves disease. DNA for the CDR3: TGTGCCATCAGTGAGTTAGGGGGTCGGGAGCAGTACTTC. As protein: CAISELGGREQYF.